The 8 T cell receptor beta chains reported below all come from one sample, sequenced in a study of cytomegalovirus exposure and HLA in healthy donors. This table comes from immunoSEQ multiplex PCR, and its TCRdb copy is limited to in-frame clones, with some not included. The sample lists around 220,000 clones; about 86% were seen once. Input material: PBMCs. Receptor source: a woman younger than 35 in good health and CMV-seronegative.

The chain combines TRBV28 with TRBJ1-2; D remains unclear. The CDR3 spans 19 residues. V was shortened by 6 bases and J by 4 bases, with 30 bases between the two germline ends. Germline V gene sequence: CDR1 MDHEN, CDR2 SYDVKM. For the CDR3, the DNA is TGTGCCAGCAGCAGTCGATTTAAGGCGGGTCCTTCTCGGGCCTATGGCTACACCTTC. Encoded protein: CASSSRFKAGPSRAYGYTF.

Concerning this clone itself: A junction end diverges from the germline sequence, so it may reflect a read error. The rearrangement uses TRBV11-2 and TRBJ1-3, with a tentative D call TRBD1 (5 bases). There are 20 residues in the CDR3. Germline CDR1 SGHAT, CDR2 FQNNGV. This CDR3 is CASSLEWPGSFSSSGNTIYF. CDR3 coding DNA: TGTGCCAGCAGCCTAGAGTGGCCAGGGTCCTTCTCGAGCTCTGGAAACACCATATATTTT. Full variable domain (remainder filled in from reference TRBV11-2 and TRBJ1-3): EAGVAQSPRYKIIEKRQSVAFWCNPISGHATLYWYQQILGQGPKLLIQFQNNGVVDDSQLPKDRFSAERLKGVDSTLKIQPAKLEDSAVYLCASSLEWPGSFSSSGNTIYFGEGSWLTVV.

This sequence joins TRBV7-9 and TRBJ1-5, with a tentative D call TRBD1 (5 bases). This CDR3 region has 15 residues. The germline V gene has CDR1 SEHNR and CDR2 FQNEAQ (reference sequence). V lost 4 bases, J lost 1 base, and 11 bases lay in between. This chain's CDR3 is CASSSSRGSNQPQHF. The CDR3 nucleotides are TGTGCCAGCAGCTCATCCCGGGGGAGCAATCAGCCCCAGCATTTT.

The gene calls are TRBV27 and TRBJ1-1; the D gene is possibly TRBD1 (5 bases). The CDR3 length is 13 residues. The ends were cut back, 3 bases at V and 0 bases at J, with 5 bases in the middle. Looked up from germline, CDR1 is MNHEY and CDR2 is SMNVEV (reference sequence). This CDR3 reads CASSFRVNTEAFF. Written as DNA, the CDR3 is TGTGCCAGCAGTTTCAGGGTGAACACTGAAGCTTTCTTT.

In DNA form, the CDR3 reads TGTGCCAGCAGTCCTAGACTTGGACAGGGGGCAGGTGGCTACACCTTC. Amino acids: CASSPRLGQGAGGYTF. This chain connects TRBV27 to TRBJ1-2, with 11 bases aligning to TRBD1. The CDR3 extends over 16 amino acids. Germline V gives CDR1 MNHEY, CDR2 SMNVEV (reference sequence). The V gene end was trimmed by 5 bases and the J gene end by 7 bases; junction bases not matched to a gene: 12.

This chain links TRBV27 with TRBJ2-1, with 10 nucleotides matching TRBD2. CDR1 is MNHEY, CDR2 SMNVEV, per germline (reference sequence). J lost 9 bases, V lost 5 bases, and 7 bases had no gene match. The CDR3 spans 14 residues. CDR3 residues: CASSGLAVQGEQFF. In nucleotides, the CDR3 is TGTGCCAGCAGTGGACTAGCGGTACAGGGTGAGCAGTTCTTC.

The chain uses TRBV9 and TRBJ2-4, with 13 bases that match TRBD2. Germline trimming cut 0 bases from V and 12 bases from J; bases unmatched to any gene: 9. This CDR3 contains 16 residues. Looked up from germline, CDR1 is SGDLS and CDR2 is YYNGEE. CDR3 DNA sequence: TGTGCCAGCAGCGTAGGGACTAGCGGGAGCAGCACTACTCAGTACTTC. Protein sequence: CASSVGTSGSSTTQYF.

This rearrangement joins TRBV4-1 to TRBJ2-2, with a weak D call TRBD1 (6 bases). V was pared by 1 base and J by 4 bases, with 10 bases between. In germline, CDR1 is MGHRA, CDR2 YSYEKL. The CDR3 covers 15 residues. DNA of the CDR3: TGCGCCAGCAGCCAAGTCAGGGGATCCACCGGGGAGCTGTTTTTT. It yields the protein CASSQVRGSTGELFF.